The 14 T cell receptor beta chains given below trace back to one sample, sequenced in a study of PD-L1 blockade in urothelial cancer. TCRdb's copy holds only in-frame clones and misses some; the assay was immunoSEQ multiplex PCR. The top ten hold 1.8% of the sample, which has about 29,000 clones, around nine tenths seen once. Sequences were derived from PBMCs, sampled around atezolizumab (anti-PD-L1) treatment. The receptor source for this set is a man aged 50-60 years with urothelial cancer.

The chain joins TRBV6-1 to TRBJ2-5; tentatively, D is TRBD2 (5 bases). With the DNA end fitting TRBJ2-7 better, the J assignment may be wrong. Germline CDR1 MNHNS, CDR2 SASEGT. The CDR3 has 16 amino acids. The CDR3 region has the DNA TGTGCCAGCAGTGAAGCTGTGATCTCGGGGTTCTACGAGCAGTACTTC. The encoded protein is CASSEAVISGFYEQYF.

The V gene is TRBV5-5, the J gene TRBJ2-7; D is possibly TRBD2 (5 bases). This CDR3 comprises 15 residues. V lost 3 bases, J lost 2 bases, and 15 bases lay in between. Germline V gene data show CDR1 as SGHKS and CDR2 as YYEKEE (reference sequence). The CDR3 sequence is CASSSSAQEAYEQYF. The CDR3 DNA reads as TGTGCCAGCAGCTCGAGCGCGCAGGAGGCCTACGAGCAGTACTTC.

V usage is TRBV7-9 and J usage is TRBJ2-1; 11 bases agree with TRBD2. CDR1 is SEHNR and CDR2 is FQNEAQ in the germline V gene (reference sequence). V lost 3 bases and J lost 8; bases outside the gene matches: 3. The CDR3 is made up of 14 amino acids. The CDR3 DNA sequence: TGTGCCAGCAGCTTTAGCGGGGGGGCTGATGAGCAGTTCTTC. Protein product: CASSFSGGADEQFF.

This chain joins TRBV9 and TRBJ1-1; TRBD1 aligns across 11 bases. The CDR3 spans 15 residues. V dropped 3 bases and J dropped 4; count of bases not matched to a gene: 5. CDR1 SGDLS and CDR2 YYNGEE come from the germline V gene. CDR3: CASSEGQGGVTEAFF. The CDR3 region has the DNA TGTGCCAGCAGCGAGGGACAGGGGGGTGTCACTGAAGCTTTCTTT.

The chain's CDR3 is CASSPSGSYNEQFF. CDR3 coding DNA: TGTGCCAGCAGCCCCTCGGGTTCCTACAATGAGCAGTTCTTC. The chain combines TRBV9 with TRBJ2-1; D remains ambiguous. The germline V gene has CDR1 SGDLS and CDR2 YYNGEE. V was shortened by 4 bases and J by 1 base, with 9 bases between the two germline ends. The CDR3 spans 14 residues.

This rearrangement joins TRBV5-1 to TRBJ2-1; 10 bases fit TRBD2. The V and J ends lost 1 base and 2 bases, in that order; junction bases with no gene match: 3. Germline V CDR1 and CDR2: SGHRS, YFSETQ. CDR3 length equals 16 residues. CDR3 protein: CASSLLAGATYNEQFF. CDR3 in DNA: TGCGCCAGCAGCTTGCTAGCGGGGGCCACCTACAATGAGCAGTTCTTC.

V gene TRBV6-1 combines with J gene TRBJ1-5; no definite D call. With 2 bases removed from V and 4 bases from J, the gap between germline ends came to 9 bases. This CDR3 has 14 amino acids. From germline, CDR1 is MNHNS and CDR2 SASEGT. Here the CDR3 reads CASSESRENQPQHF. In DNA, the CDR3 is TGTGCCAGCAGTGAATCCCGGGAGAATCAGCCCCAGCATTTT.

V and J are TRBV9 and TRBJ1-1; the match to TRBD1 covers 9 bases. The junction had 7 bases not matched to a gene; V was cut back by 3 bases and J by 4 bases. There are 15 residues in the CDR3. CDR1 SGDLS and CDR2 YYNGEE come from the germline V gene. CDR3 coding DNA: TGTGCCAGCAGCGGGGACAGGGCGCGGGGCACTGAAGCTTTCTTT. Encoded protein: CASSGDRARGTEAFF.

In this sample, this clone turned up once. The V gene is TRBV9, the J gene TRBJ2-4; maybe TRBD1 (5 bases). This CDR3 has 14 amino acids. The germline V gene encodes CDR1 SGDLS and CDR2 YYNGEE. The V gene lost 1 base and the J gene lost 9 bases, with 14 bases spanning the gap. The CDR3 sequence: CASSVRGTESIQYF. Written as DNA, the CDR3 is TGTGCCAGCAGCGTAAGGGGAACGGAAAGCATTCAGTACTTC.

The chain links TRBV9 to TRBJ2-7; D possibly corresponds to TRBD2 (5 bases). Trimming shortened V by 2 bases and J by 4 bases, and 37 bases separated the two germline ends. This CDR3 is built from 22 residues. From germline, CDR1 is SGDLS and CDR2 YYNGEE. The CDR3 protein is CASSVSNRVRMRSGTVQYEQYF. In nucleotides, the CDR3 is TGTGCCAGCAGCGTCTCAAATAGGGTACGGATGAGGAGCGGAACAGTTCAGTACGAGCAGTACTTC.

The chain uses TRBV7-9 and TRBJ2-5; 7 nucleotides align to TRBD2. CDR3 size: 14 residues. Germline V lookup: CDR1 SEHNR, CDR2 FQNEAQ (reference sequence). The V segment lost 6 bases and the J segment 5 bases; nucleotides outside the gene matches: 9. CDR3 residues: CASRAGGGGETQYF. The CDR3 nucleotides are TGTGCCAGCAGGGCCGGCGGGGGAGGGGAGACCCAGTACTTC.

The J gene is TRBJ2-7, the V gene TRBV9, with 14 bases identical to TRBD2. With 2 bases clipped from V and 11 bases from J, the junction kept 6 bases outside the gene matches. The CDR3 contains 14 residues. Looked up from germline, CDR1 is SGDLS and CDR2 is YYNGEE. The CDR3 protein is CASSVGTSGSDKYF. The CDR3 DNA is TGTGCCAGCAGCGTCGGGACTAGCGGGAGCGACAAGTACTTC.

This sequence joins TRBV7-3 and TRBJ2-1, with 9 bases matching TRBD2. The germline V gene encodes CDR1 SGHTA and CDR2 FQGTGA. Trimming removed 3 bases from V and 3 bases from J; junction bases left unmatched: 12. The CDR3 is made up of 18 amino acids. The CDR3 is CASSFLAGGLHLYNEQFF. CDR3 DNA: TGTGCCAGCAGCTTTCTCGCGGGGGGGCTCCATCTCTACAATGAGCAGTTCTTC.

This chain links TRBV23-1 with TRBJ2-7, with TRBD1 identical over 10 bases. TRBV23-1 is known as an ORF, though its function is uncertain. The junction had 7 bases not matched to a gene; V was cut back by 0 bases and J by 5 bases. The CDR3 sequence is 16 residues long. CDR3 in amino acids: CASSQSGGTGDDEQYF. DNA for the CDR3: TGCGCCAGCAGTCAATCGGGAGGGACAGGGGATGACGAGCAGTACTTC.